Following are 22 T cell receptor beta chains from one sample sequenced in a study of cytomegalovirus exposure and HLA in healthy donors. The PCR had 60 Vbeta and 13 Jbeta primers. TCRdb keeps only in-frame clones here, not all; method: immunoSEQ multiplex PCR. Of 90,000 to 110,000 clones listed, more than 65% are singletons. Sample: PBMCs. Every receptor here comes from a man aged 30 to 39 in good health and CMV-seronegative.

The chain links TRBV5-1 to TRBJ2-5; tentative D call: TRBD1 (6 bases). The germline V gene encodes CDR1 SGHRS and CDR2 YFSETQ. The CDR3 is 14 amino acids. Trimming shortened V by 2 bases and J by 5 bases, and 13 bases separated the two germline ends. In DNA, the CDR3 is TGCGCCAGCAGCTTACAGGGTAGCAGGGAGACCCAGTACTTC. Translation: CASSLQGSRETQYF. Full variable domain (outside the CDR3, taken from reference TRBV5-1 and TRBJ2-5): KAGVTQTPRYLIKTRGQQVTLSCSPISGHRSVSWYQQTPGQGLQFLFEYFSETQRNKGNFPGRFSGRQFSNSRSEMNVSTLELGDSALYLCASSLQGSRETQYFGPGTRLLVL.

On this clone: Germline and junction disagree at one end, which may indicate a read error. The CDR3 is CSSSSGTGGRDTQYF. CDR3 in DNA: TGTTCCAGCAGCTCCGGGACAGGGGGCAGAGATACGCAGTATTTT. This rearrangement joins TRBV7-9 to TRBJ2-3, with 12 bases aligning to TRBD1. The CDR3 consists of 15 residues. Germline V gene sequence: CDR1 SEHNR, CDR2 FQNEAQ (reference sequence).

The table lists this clone with a count of one. The chain joins TRBV5-1 to TRBJ2-1; TRBD1 aligns across 8 bases. Germline V gene data show CDR1 as SGHRS and CDR2 as YFSETQ. The V gene end was trimmed by 0 bases and the J gene end by 9 bases; junction bases not matched to a gene: 5. The CDR3 is 14 residues long. The CDR3 here is CASSLGTGLGEQFF. The DNA for the CDR3 is TGCGCCAGCAGCTTGGGGACAGGGTTGGGTGAGCAGTTCTTC.

The V gene is TRBV7-2, the J gene TRBJ1-2; D may be TRBD1 (5 bases). The V end was cut by 1 base, the J end by 4 bases, with 10 bases between. This CDR3 has 14 residues. Germline V gene data show CDR1 as SGHTA and CDR2 as FQGNSA. CDR3 in amino acids: CASSLERGGYGYTF. CDR3 DNA: TGTGCCAGCAGCTTAGAAAGGGGAGGCTATGGCTACACCTTC. The variable domain in full, with the rest retrieved from reference TRBV7-2 and TRBJ1-2, is GAGVSQSPSNKVTEKGKDVELRCDPISGHTALYWYRQSLGQGLEFLIYFQGNSAPDKSGLPSDRFSAERTGGSVSTLTIQRTQQEDSAVYLCASSLERGGYGYTFGSGTRLTVV.

The V gene is TRBV6-1, the J gene TRBJ1-5; D remains unclear. The length of the CDR3 is 15 residues. Germline CDR1 is MNHNS and CDR2 is SASEGT. V lost 6 bases to trimming and J lost 2 bases, with 14 bases between them. CDR3 in amino acids: CASRRTSRGNQPQHF. The CDR3 DNA reads as TGTGCCAGCAGGAGAACTTCCCGTGGCAATCAGCCCCAGCATTTT.

This chain connects TRBV15 to TRBJ2-5; TRBD2 matches at 11 bases. The CDR3 sequence is 16 residues long. V lost 0 bases and J lost 2; bases outside the gene matches: 2. CDR1 is LNHNV and CDR2 is YYDKDF in the germline V gene (reference sequence). The CDR3 protein is CATSRDGTSGQETQYF. The DNA of the CDR3 is TGTGCCACCAGCAGAGACGGGACTAGCGGACAAGAGACCCAGTACTTC.

The rearrangement joins TRBV4-2 to TRBJ2-7; TRBD2 aligns across 10 bases. The V gene end was trimmed by 1 base and the J gene end by 6 bases; junction bases not matched to a gene: 18. The CDR3 runs 19 residues. Germline loops: CDR1 LGHNA, CDR2 YNFKEQ. The CDR3 is CASSQAVASGSSREREQYF. In DNA form, the CDR3 reads TGTGCCAGCAGCCAAGCAGTGGCTAGCGGGAGCTCCAGGGAGCGCGAGCAGTACTTC.

V gene TRBV11-3 combines with J gene TRBJ2-1; D is possibly TRBD1 (6 bases). CDR1 and CDR2 from the germline V gene are SGHNT and YENEEA. V gave up 5 bases and J gave up 3 bases, with 17 bases separating them. The length of the CDR3 is 16 residues. The CDR3 sequence is CASSPPRRTDYNEQFF. CDR3 bases: TGTGCCAGCAGCCCCCCAAGACGGACAGACTACAATGAGCAGTTCTTC.

J is TRBJ2-7 and V is TRBV18, with 11 bases lining up with TRBD2. Germline assignment: CDR1 KGHSH and CDR2 LQKENI. With 5 bases clipped from V and 6 bases from J, the junction kept 3 bases outside the gene matches. This CDR3 has 13 residues. CDR3 protein: CASSTSGSTEQYF. The CDR3 bases are TGTGCCAGCTCAACTAGCGGGAGTACCGAGCAGTACTTC.

The chain recombines TRBV6-1 with TRBJ1-2; no definite D call. The V end was cut by 5 bases, the J end by 0 bases, with 10 bases between. This CDR3 region has 14 residues. Germline V gene sequence: CDR1 MNHNS, CDR2 SASEGT. CDR3 region: CASSQGRANYGYTF. The CDR3 DNA is TGTGCCAGCAGTCAAGGTCGAGCTAACTATGGCTACACCTTC.

The rearrangement links TRBV6-4 to TRBJ1-5, with D possibly matching TRBD1 (6 bases). The germline gives CDR1 MRHNA, CDR2 SNTAGT. The CDR3 consists of 14 residues. V lost 5 bases and J 6 bases, leaving 14 bases between the germline ends. CDR3 amino acids: CASSRRQVAQPQHF. The CDR3 DNA reads TGTGCCAGCAGTCGAAGACAGGTCGCTCAGCCCCAGCATTTT.

J is TRBJ2-7 and V is TRBV6-1; 7 bases are shared with TRBD1. The trim removed 7 bases at V and 0 bases at J, leaving 6 bases unmatched. Germline V lookup: CDR1 MNHNS, CDR2 SASEGT. This CDR3 spans 14 amino acids. Here the CDR3 DNA reads TGTGCCAGCATCGCCCGGACAGGCTCCTACGAGCAGTACTTC. Its protein is CASIARTGSYEQYF.

This chain links TRBV11-1 with TRBJ2-7; 8 nucleotides align to TRBD2. Trimming at V came to 5 bases and at J to 1 base, leaving 4 bases not matched to a gene. This CDR3 region has 14 residues. Germline V gene lookup returns CDR1 SGHAT and CDR2 FQDESV (reference sequence). In nucleotides, the CDR3 is TGTGCCAGCAGCCGCGGACTAGCATCCTACGAGCAGTACTTC. This translates into CASSRGLASYEQYF.

CDR3 in DNA: TGTGCCAGCAGCCAATCGACTACCCAGTACTTC. It codes for CASSQSTTQYF. The chain has TRBV7-2 and TRBJ2-4; D is perhaps TRBD2 (5 bases). Germline loops: CDR1 SGHTA, CDR2 FQGNSA. V was cut by 5 bases and J by 13 bases, with 12 bases left in between. The CDR3 length is 11 residues.

This chain links TRBV19 with TRBJ2-3; 9 nucleotides agree with TRBD2. The CDR3 totals 14 residues. Trimming cost V 10 bases and J 6 bases; bases outside gene matches: 11. CDR1 is LNHDA and CDR2 is SQIVND in the germline V gene (reference sequence). The CDR3 loop is CATAGGRARDTQYF. Here the CDR3 DNA reads TGTGCCACCGCGGGCGGGAGGGCCAGGGATACGCAGTATTTT.

This clone was recorded a few times. The V call is TRBV6-5, the J call TRBJ1-1; D might be TRBD1 (6 bases). Germline values: CDR1 MNHEY, CDR2 SVGAGI. The V gene lost 3 bases and the J gene lost 1 base, with 12 bases spanning the gap. The CDR3 extends over 15 amino acids. The CDR3 DNA is TGTGCCAGCAGTTATGGGGGCAGATGGAACACTGAAGCTTTCTTT. As protein: CASSYGGRWNTEAFF.

The chain combines TRBV7-8 with TRBJ2-5; 11 positions match TRBD1. The J call may be faulty, since TRBJ2-7 better matches the DNA end. The CDR3 runs to 15 residues. CDR1 is SGHVS and CDR2 is FQNEAQ in the germline V gene. The CDR3 loop is CASSSPDRGLYEQYF. CDR3 sequence (DNA): TGTGCCAGCAGCTCCCCGGACAGGGGGCTCTACGAGCAGTACTTC.

The gene calls are TRBV11-2 and TRBJ1-2, with 7 bases that match TRBD1. Germline V gene sequence: CDR1 SGHAT, CDR2 FQNNGV. The length of the CDR3 is 14 residues. V trimming: 3 bases; J trimming: 2 bases; junction bases outside the gene matches: 3. CDR3 in DNA: TGTGCCAGCAGCTTGATGACAGGGAACTATGGCTACACCTTC. Its protein product is CASSLMTGNYGYTF.

V usage is TRBV25-1 and J usage is TRBJ1-1; D is unclear. CDR3 length equals 15 residues. Trimming took 1 base from V and 0 from J, leaving 9 bases between them. Germline CDR1 reads MGHDK; CDR2 reads SYGVNS. The DNA for the CDR3 is TGTGCCAGCAGTGAATTGGGCACCATGAACACTGAAGCTTTCTTT. As protein: CASSELGTMNTEAFF.

This clone was observed a few times. V usage is TRBV6-5 and J usage is TRBJ1-2; D is ambiguous. V lost 2 bases and J 6 bases, leaving 10 bases between the germline ends. Germline assignment: CDR1 MNHEY and CDR2 SVGAGI. This CDR3 has 13 residues. CDR3 bases: TGTGCCAGCAGTTACGGCTCGGGAAATGGCTACACCTTC. Translated, it gives CASSYGSGNGYTF.

The V call is TRBV11-3, the J call TRBJ2-7; TRBD2 is a possible D gene (6 bases). Germline values: CDR1 SGHNT, CDR2 YENEEA. This CDR3 has 15 residues. Trimming shortened V by 0 bases and J by 1 base, and 10 bases separated the two germline ends. The CDR3 region has the DNA TGTGCCAGCAGCTTAGAGTTCGGGAGATCCTACGAGCAGTACTTC. Amino acid sequence: CASSLEFGRSYEQYF.

V and J are TRBV9 and TRBJ2-3; perhaps TRBD1 as D (5 bases). The germline CDR1 and CDR2 sequences are SGDLS and YYNGEE. CDR3 length: 16 amino acids. The V gene lost 0 bases and the J gene lost 7 bases, with 18 bases spanning the gap. The CDR3 region has the DNA TGTGCCAGCAGCGTAGGAGGTAGTTTAGGGGTTAATACGCAGTATTTT. It is translated as CASSVGGSLGVNTQYF.